Shown below are 3 T cell receptor beta chains from a single sample sequenced in a study of spatial heterogeneity in lung cancer (dated by TCRdb to about 2019). The receptor library was made with 5' RACE. TCRdb lists the instrument as NextSeq 500. TCRdb handled the public reads itself, with Q25 trimming in fastp and clone calling in MiXCR, and kept productive beta chains. Each CDR3 protein gets just one entry, which takes the most common genes and DNA from the rows behind it. The sample has 15,000 to 20,000 distinct CDR3 sequences on record, roughly 6.5% of them singletons. Of the sample, roughly 25% falls within the top ten clones. The time point label corresponds to: blood at routine non-recurrence follow-up after resection. The specimen comprised PBMCs, sampled at follow-up. The receptors were sampled from a male donor with early-stage non-small cell lung cancer.

The sample holds many counts of this clonotype. The V call is TRBV6-2 or TRBV6-3, the J call TRBJ2-7, with a tentative D call TRBD1 (5 bases). The CDR3 length is 13 residues. Germline CDR1 reads MNHEY; CDR2 reads SVGEGT. Trimming took off 2 bases at V and 2 bases at J, with 7 bases between the two ends. The CDR3 DNA follows: TGTGCCAGCAGTTACGACAGAACCTACGAGCAGTACTTC. It translates to CASSYDRTYEQYF.

Ten or more counts support this clonotype. The chain is built from TRBV19 and TRBJ2-7; 8 positions agree with TRBD1. The V gene end was trimmed by 9 bases and the J gene end by 5 bases; junction bases not matched to a gene: 6. Germline CDR1 and CDR2: LNHDA and SQIVND (reference sequence). CDR3 length equals 12 residues. This CDR3 reads CARDRVSDEQYF. In DNA, the CDR3 is TGTGCCAGGGACAGGGTCAGCGACGAGCAGTACTTC.

This clonotype has a count of ten or more. V is TRBV10-3 and J is TRBJ1-2, with D unclear. Germline loops: CDR1 ENHRY, CDR2 SYGVKD. The V gene lost 11 bases and the J gene lost 5 bases, with 9 bases spanning the gap. The CDR3 extends over 10 amino acids. The CDR3 coding sequence is TGTGCCGCGAAAGGGTATGGCTACACCTTC. Amino acids: CAAKGYGYTF.